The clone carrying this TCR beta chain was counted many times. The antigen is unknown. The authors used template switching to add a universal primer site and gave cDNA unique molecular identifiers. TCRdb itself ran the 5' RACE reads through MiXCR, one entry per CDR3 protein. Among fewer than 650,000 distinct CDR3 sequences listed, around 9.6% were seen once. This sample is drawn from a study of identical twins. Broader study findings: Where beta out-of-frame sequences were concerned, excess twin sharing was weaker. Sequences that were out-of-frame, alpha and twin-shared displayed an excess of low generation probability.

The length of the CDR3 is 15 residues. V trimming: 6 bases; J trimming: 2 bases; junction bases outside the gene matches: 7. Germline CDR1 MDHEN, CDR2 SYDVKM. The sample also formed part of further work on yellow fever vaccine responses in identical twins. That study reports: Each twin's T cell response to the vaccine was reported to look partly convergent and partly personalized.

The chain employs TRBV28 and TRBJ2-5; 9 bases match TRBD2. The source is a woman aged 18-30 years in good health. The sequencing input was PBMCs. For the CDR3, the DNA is TGTGCCAGCAGCCTACTAGCGGGCGTACAAGAGACCCAGTACTTC. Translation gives CASSLLAGVQETQYF.